Presented here are 6 T cell receptor beta chains from one specimen sequenced in a study of T cell changes during pregnancy in multiple sclerosis. The data were produced by immunoSEQ multiplex PCR, yet TCRdb's version contains in-frame clones alone and is incomplete. Altogether fewer than 140,000 clones are present, more than 80% being singletons, with the ten largest covering 1.5% to 2%. The sequencing here drew on peripheral blood, taken before pregnancy. These receptors were collected from a female donor with multiple sclerosis, enrolled in a pregnancy study.

This clone was detected a few times. The chain carries TRBV30 and TRBJ2-7, with 12 bases aligning to TRBD2. This CDR3 is built from 17 residues. Germline assignment: CDR1 GTSNPN and CDR2 SVGIG (reference sequence). Trimming removed 2 bases from V and 3 bases from J; junction bases left unmatched: 11. CDR3 in DNA: TGTGCCTGGAGTAGGCCCCCCGGGACTAGCGGGTACTACGAGCAGTACTTC. Amino acid sequence: CAWSRPPGTSGYYEQYF.

This clone was seen a single time. The chain recombines TRBV2 with TRBJ2-5; D unclear. The length of the CDR3 is 14 residues. V gave up 5 bases and J gave up 3 bases, with 13 bases separating them. Germline CDR1 SNHLY, CDR2 FYNNEI. CDR3: CASSSSGVKETQYF. DNA of the CDR3: TGTGCCAGCAGTTCCTCAGGTGTTAAAGAGACCCAGTACTTC.

This chain uses TRBV2 with TRBJ1-6; no definite D call. Per the germline V gene, CDR1 is SNHLY and CDR2 is FYNNEI. V lost 6 bases and J 9 bases, leaving 6 bases between the germline ends. This CDR3 comprises 11 residues. CDR3 region: CASSSLSPLHF. CDR3 nucleotide sequence: TGTGCCAGCAGCTCCCTTTCACCCCTCCACTTT.

This chain joins TRBV13 and TRBJ1-2, with D unresolved. CDR1 PRHDT and CDR2 FYEKMQ come from the germline V gene (reference sequence). Trimming removed 3 bases at V and 12 bases at J, with 14 bases between. The CDR3 covers 12 residues. CDR3 in amino acids: CASSLLFSNHTF. The CDR3 region has the DNA TGTGCCAGCAGCTTGCTATTTTCCAACCACACCTTC.

The V gene is TRBV6-1, the J gene TRBJ2-1; 9 positions agree with TRBD2. The CDR3 consists of 15 residues. CDR1 and CDR2 from the germline V gene are MNHNS and SASEGT. Unmatched junction bases numbered 4, after V lost 3 bases and J lost 4 bases. In DNA, the CDR3 is TGTGCCAGCAGTGACGCGGGGGGGGGTTACAATGAGCAGTTCTTC. The encoded protein is CASSDAGGGYNEQFF.

The chain joins TRBV11-3 to TRBJ1-6, with D hard to call. The V gene lost 1 base and the J gene lost 6 bases, with 7 bases spanning the gap. CDR3 length: 14 amino acids. CDR1 is SGHNT, CDR2 YENEEA, per germline. The CDR3 DNA reads TGTGCCAGCAGCTTAGCCAGGATTAATTCACCCCTCCACTTT. It codes for CASSLARINSPLHF.